These 14 T cell receptor beta chains were sequenced from one sample in a study of OX40 agonist ivuxolimab in advanced cancers. The data were produced by immunoSEQ multiplex PCR, yet TCRdb's version contains in-frame clones alone and is incomplete. The sample includes about 19,000 clones, 79% of them seen just once. The sequences come from CD4+ or CD8+ T cells sorted from blood, collected in a trial of the OX40 agonist ivuxolimab. These TCRs come from an adult with an advanced solid tumor such as melanoma, head and neck, liver or kidney cancer.

The V call is TRBV11-2, the J call TRBJ1-1; D is undetermined. V was clipped by 5 bases and J by 0 bases, with 13 bases between them. The germline gives CDR1 SGHAT, CDR2 FQNNGV. CDR3 length: 15 amino acids. The CDR3, as DNA: TGTGCCAGCAGCCTAGGACGGCAAATGAACACTGAAGCTTTCTTT. Residues: CASSLGRQMNTEAFF.

This clone appeared a single time. V and J are TRBV11-1 and TRBJ1-1, with D hard to call. This CDR3 has 16 amino acids. Germline values: CDR1 SGHAT, CDR2 FQDESV (reference sequence). Deletions cut 8 bases from V and 1 base from J, with 20 bases between. The CDR3 DNA follows: TGTGCCAGCGCAAGCTTTTTTGACCCCCCGAACACTGAAGCTTTCTTT. Translated, it gives CASASFFDPPNTEAFF.

This chain joins TRBV6-9 and TRBJ1-2; no clear D gene. Germline V gene data show CDR1 as MNHGY and CDR2 as SVAAGI. V was shortened by 3 bases and J by 4 bases, with 9 bases between the two germline ends. The CDR3 contains 13 residues. For the CDR3, the DNA is TGTGCCAGCAGTTACGACACTACCTATGGCTACACCTTC. This gives the protein CASSYDTTYGYTF.

The chain carries TRBV7-9 and TRBJ2-7; no firm D call. V gave up 4 bases and J gave up 3 bases, with 16 bases separating them. The CDR3 spans 15 residues. Germline CDR1 SEHNR, CDR2 FQNEAQ (reference sequence). CDR3: CASSSLKTNVYEQYF. CDR3 in DNA: TGTGCCAGCAGCTCACTTAAGACCAACGTCTACGAGCAGTACTTC. The whole variable domain, remainder taken from reference TRBV7-9 and TRBJ2-7, is DTGVSQNPRHKITKRGQNVTFRCDPISEHNRLYWYRQTLGQGPEFLTYFQNEAQLEKSRLLSDRFSAERPKGSFSTLEIQRTEQGDSAMYLCASSSLKTNVYEQYFGPGTRLTVT.

The CDR3 reads CASSVGQGVISGNTIYF. CDR3 in DNA: TGTGCCAGCAGCGTAGGACAGGGGGTGATCTCTGGAAACACCATATATTTT. The V and J genes are TRBV9 and TRBJ1-3; TRBD1 matches 9 bases. This CDR3 region has 17 residues. J gave up 0 bases and V 0 bases, and 4 bases lay outside the gene matches. The germline V gene encodes CDR1 SGDLS and CDR2 YYNGEE.

This chain joins TRBV15 and TRBJ1-6; D is undetermined. CDR1 is LNHNV and CDR2 is YYDKDF in the germline V gene (reference sequence). This CDR3 is 14 amino acids long. Trimming pared 1 base from V and 10 bases from J, leaving 11 bases between. The CDR3 sequence is CATSRVTVDSPLHF. CDR3 DNA: TGTGCCACCAGCAGAGTAACAGTGGACTCACCCCTCCACTTT. The variable domain in full, with the rest retrieved from reference TRBV15 and TRBJ1-6, is DAMVIQNPRYQVTQFGKPVTLSCSQTLNHNVMYWYQQKSSQAPKLLFHYYDKDFNNEADTPDNFQSRRPNTSFCFLDIRSPGLGDTAMYLCATSRVTVDSPLHFGNGTRLTVT.

The chain combines TRBV6-5 with TRBJ1-2; 8 positions match TRBD1. Per germline, CDR1 MNHEY and CDR2 SVGAGI. Trimming removed 6 bases from V and 1 base from J; junction bases left unmatched: 4. The CDR3 runs to 14 residues. The CDR3 sequence is CASRRTGINYGYTF. CDR3 in DNA: TGTGCCAGCAGACGGACAGGGATTAACTATGGCTACACCTTC.

V is TRBV5-1 and J is TRBJ1-1; weak D call: TRBD1 (6 bases). The CDR3 has 14 residues. Germline V gives CDR1 SGHRS, CDR2 YFSETQ. V lost 4 bases and J lost 1, with 11 bases in between. CDR3 DNA sequence: TGCGCCAGCAGCCGGGACAACCGGAACACTGAAGCTTTCTTT. Translating gives CASSRDNRNTEAFF.

The rearrangement uses TRBV19 and TRBJ2-7; TRBD1 matches 7 bases. The CDR3 extends over 14 amino acids. CDR1 is LNHDA and CDR2 is SQIVND in the germline V gene (reference sequence). V shed 10 bases, J shed 4 bases, and the junction held 13 bases outside the gene matches. This chain's CDR3 is CAITGVRYGYEQYF. The CDR3 DNA reads as TGTGCCATTACAGGGGTAAGGTATGGGTACGAGCAGTACTTC.

V is TRBV10-3 and J is TRBJ2-3; the D call may be TRBD1 or TRBD2 (5 bases each). CDR1 is ENHRY, CDR2 SYGVKD, per germline. V was shortened by 6 bases and J by 10 bases, with 17 bases between the two germline ends. The CDR3 totals 13 residues. CDR3 DNA sequence: TGTGCCATCAGGGGACGGCTAGACACCCCGCAGTATTTT. It is translated as CAIRGRLDTPQYF.

The CDR3 region has the DNA TGTGCCAGCAGTGCAGCCGGGACAGGGGGAAAATACGAGCAGTACTTC. As protein: CASSAAGTGGKYEQYF. V usage is TRBV6-1 and J usage is TRBJ2-7; 11 positions match TRBD1. Germline loops: CDR1 MNHNS, CDR2 SASEGT. V was pared by 4 bases and J by 4 bases, with 9 bases of the junction left unmatched. This CDR3 comprises 16 residues.

The chain couples TRBV7-9 to TRBJ2-5; D ambiguous. Germline values: CDR1 SEHNR, CDR2 FQNEAQ (reference sequence). V was shortened by 5 bases and J by 5 bases, with 12 bases between the two germline ends. The CDR3 runs 13 residues. Written as DNA, the CDR3 is TGTGCCAGCAGCCGTACCCCGGAGGAGACCCAGTACTTC. As protein: CASSRTPEETQYF.

This chain joins TRBV9 and TRBJ2-5; possible D gene TRBD1, 5 bases. Trimming shortened V by 4 bases and J by 5 bases, and 15 bases separated the two germline ends. CDR3 length: 14 amino acids. Germline V gene sequence: CDR1 SGDLS, CDR2 YYNGEE. CDR3 nucleotide sequence: TGTGCCAGCAGCCCTGTGGACATATATGAGACCCAGTACTTC. It yields the protein CASSPVDIYETQYF.

V usage is TRBV18 and J usage is TRBJ1-1; no definite D call. The V gene's germline CDR1 is KGHSH and CDR2 LQKENI. CDR3 length: 16 amino acids. Trimming left V 3 bases short and J 0 bases short, with 14 bases between. The CDR3 region has the DNA TGTGCCAGCTCACCCATGGCAGGACTCATGAACACTGAAGCTTTCTTT. It translates to CASSPMAGLMNTEAFF.